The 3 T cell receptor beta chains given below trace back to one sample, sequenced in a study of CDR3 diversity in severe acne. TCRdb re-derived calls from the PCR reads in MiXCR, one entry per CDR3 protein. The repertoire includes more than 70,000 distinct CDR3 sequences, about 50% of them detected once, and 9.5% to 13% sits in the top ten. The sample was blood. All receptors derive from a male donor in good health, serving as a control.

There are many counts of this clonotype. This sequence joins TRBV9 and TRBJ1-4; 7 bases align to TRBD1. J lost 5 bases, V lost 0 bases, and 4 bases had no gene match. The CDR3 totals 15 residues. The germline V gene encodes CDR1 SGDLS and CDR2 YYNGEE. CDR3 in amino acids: CASSVGTGRNEKLFF. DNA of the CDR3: TGTGCCAGCAGCGTAGGGACAGGAAGGAATGAAAAACTGTTTTTT. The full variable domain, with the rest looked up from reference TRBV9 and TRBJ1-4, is DSGVTQTPKHLITATGQRVTLRCSPRSGDLSVYWYQQSLDQGLQFLIQYYNGEERAKGNILERFSAQQFPDLHSELNLSSLELGDSALYFCASSVGTGRNEKLFFGSGTQLSVL.

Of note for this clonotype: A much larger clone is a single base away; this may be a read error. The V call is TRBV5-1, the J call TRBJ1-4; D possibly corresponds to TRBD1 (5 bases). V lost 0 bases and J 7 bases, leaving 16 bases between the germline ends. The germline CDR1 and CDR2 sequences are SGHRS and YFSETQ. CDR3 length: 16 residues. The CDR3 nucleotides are TGCGCCAGCAGCTTGGGGGCATCAGGACATTTTGAAAAACTGTTTTTT. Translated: CASSLGASGHFEKLFF.

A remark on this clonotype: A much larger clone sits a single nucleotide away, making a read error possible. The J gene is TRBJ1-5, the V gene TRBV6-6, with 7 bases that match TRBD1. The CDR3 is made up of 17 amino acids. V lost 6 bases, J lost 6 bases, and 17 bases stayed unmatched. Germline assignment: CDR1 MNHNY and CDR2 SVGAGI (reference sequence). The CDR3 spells CASRKGGTAKVVQPQHF. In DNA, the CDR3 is TGTGCCAGCAGGAAAGGGGGGACAGCTAAGGTGGTTCAGCCCCAGCATTTT.